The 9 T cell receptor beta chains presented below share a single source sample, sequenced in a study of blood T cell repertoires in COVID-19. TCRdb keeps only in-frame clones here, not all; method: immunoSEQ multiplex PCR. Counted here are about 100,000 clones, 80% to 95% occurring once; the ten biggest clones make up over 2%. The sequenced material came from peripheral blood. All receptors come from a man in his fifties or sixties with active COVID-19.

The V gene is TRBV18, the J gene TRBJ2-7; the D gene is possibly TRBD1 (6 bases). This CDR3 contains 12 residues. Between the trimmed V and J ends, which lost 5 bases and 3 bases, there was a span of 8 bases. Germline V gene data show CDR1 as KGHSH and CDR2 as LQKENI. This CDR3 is CASSKTGYEQYV. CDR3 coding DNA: TGTGCCAGCTCAAAGACAGGCTACGAGCAGTACGTC.

The CDR3 DNA reads TGTGCCACCAGTGATTTTTCTGCAGGGGGCTTTTTCTTT. It is translated as CATSDFSAGGFFF. The chain combines TRBV24-1 with TRBJ1-1; 8 bases match TRBD1. The CDR3 runs 13 residues. The V gene end was trimmed by 1 base and the J gene end by 13 bases; junction bases not matched to a gene: 7. From germline, CDR1 is KGHDR and CDR2 SFDVKD.

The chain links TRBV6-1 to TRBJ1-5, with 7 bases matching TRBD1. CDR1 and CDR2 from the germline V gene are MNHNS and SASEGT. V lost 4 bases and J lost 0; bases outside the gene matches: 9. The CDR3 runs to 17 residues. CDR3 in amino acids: CASSAGTAIHSNQPQHF. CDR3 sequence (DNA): TGTGCCAGCAGTGCCGGGACAGCCATACATAGCAATCAGCCCCAGCATTTT.

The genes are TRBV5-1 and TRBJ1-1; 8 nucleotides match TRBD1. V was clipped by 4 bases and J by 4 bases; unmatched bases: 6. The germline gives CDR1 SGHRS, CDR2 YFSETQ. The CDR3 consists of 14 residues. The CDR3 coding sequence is TGCGCCAGCAGCCTGGACAGGGTCGGCACTGAAGCTTTCTTT. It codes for CASSLDRVGTEAFF.

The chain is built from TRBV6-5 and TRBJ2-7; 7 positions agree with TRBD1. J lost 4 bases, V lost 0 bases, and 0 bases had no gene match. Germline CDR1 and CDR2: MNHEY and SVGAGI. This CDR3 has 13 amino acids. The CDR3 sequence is CASSYSQGYEQYV. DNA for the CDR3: TGTGCCAGCAGTTACTCACAGGGGTACGAGCAGTACGTC.

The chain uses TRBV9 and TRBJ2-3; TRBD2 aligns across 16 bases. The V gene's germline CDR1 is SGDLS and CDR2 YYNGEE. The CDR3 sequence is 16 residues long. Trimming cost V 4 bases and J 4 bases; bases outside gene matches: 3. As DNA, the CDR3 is TGTGCCAGCAGCCCCGGGACTAGCGGGAGGGCAGATACGCAGTATTTT. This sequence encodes CASSPGTSGRADTQYF.

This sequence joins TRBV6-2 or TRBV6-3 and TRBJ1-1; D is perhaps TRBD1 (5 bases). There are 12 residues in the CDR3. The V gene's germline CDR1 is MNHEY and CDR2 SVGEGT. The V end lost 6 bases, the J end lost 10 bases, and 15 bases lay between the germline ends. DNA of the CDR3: TGTGCCAGCAGCCCGCCTGGGGGGTCAGCTTTCTTT. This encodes CASSPPGGSAFF.

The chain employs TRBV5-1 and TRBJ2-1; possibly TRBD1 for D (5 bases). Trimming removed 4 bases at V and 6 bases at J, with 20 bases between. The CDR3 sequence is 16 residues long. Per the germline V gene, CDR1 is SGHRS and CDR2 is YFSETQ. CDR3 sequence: CASSTTTGIYSNEQFF. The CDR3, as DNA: TGCGCCAGCAGCACTACAACAGGAATTTACTCCAATGAGCAGTTCTTC.

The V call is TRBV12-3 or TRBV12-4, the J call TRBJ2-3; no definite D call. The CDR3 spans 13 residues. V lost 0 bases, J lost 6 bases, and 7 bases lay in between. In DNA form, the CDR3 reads TGTGCCAGCAGTTTAGCCCGTTCCGATACGCAGTATTTT. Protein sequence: CASSLARSDTQYF.